The T cell receptor beta chain under discussion was sequenced for a study of blood T cell repertoires in COVID-19. Authors' processing steps: Reference gene primer amplification in the assay estimated nucleated cell counts. Profiled with immunoSEQ multiplex PCR; TCRdb holds only in-frame clones, not every one. The V and J calls and clone size come from that table; D and trimming were worked out from the DNA. The table shows roughly 120,000 clones, with roughly nine tenths occurring only once. Per the germline V gene, CDR1 is SGHTA and CDR2 is FQGTGA. The CDR3 is 15 residues long. V lost 5 bases and J 5 bases, leaving 18 bases between the germline ends.

The chain couples TRBV7-3 to TRBJ2-5; D perhaps matches TRBD2 (6 bases). The receptor's source is a human donor in a cohort sampled during active COVID-19. Sequenced sample: peripheral blood. The CDR3 region is CASSRGTLGMETQYF. In DNA, the CDR3 is TGTGCCAGCAGCCGCGGGACTCTCGGCATGGAGACCCAGTACTTC.